The clone carrying this TCR beta chain has a count of ten or more. Individual cDNA molecules had unique molecular identifiers attached to them by the library. As handled by the study authors: Individual samples carried between about 23,224 and 700,000 TCRs, with some 100,000 as the median. TCRdb re-analysed the RACE reads in MiXCR, keeping a single row per CDR3 protein. Here the V and J calls rest on TCRdb's processing, not on the authors' analysis. In the table there are some 32,000 distinct CDR3 sequences, approximately 6% of which are singletons. This specimen comes from a study of human T cells and chemical hapten exposure. About the research overall: Yields of TCR per sample differed, chiefly owing to small differences in pooled library volume.

CDR3 size: 14 residues. CDR1 is SEHNR and CDR2 is FQNEAQ in the germline V gene (reference sequence). V was cut by 2 bases and J by 5 bases, with 12 bases left in between. The time point denotes: patch test 3, about 24 weeks after DPC sensitization. As for treatment: therapeutic diphenylcyclopropenone sensitization with weekly scalp DPC. Patients had alopecia, were aged 18 to 70, and were not pregnant. The sequencing here drew on whole blood, taken in connection with sensitization to the hapten diphenylcyclopropenone (DPC). The rearrangement joins TRBV7-9 to TRBJ1-2, with D unresolved. This TCR was recovered from a man aged 30 to 45 with alopecia areata. Some clones in this sample may be carry-over from other donors' samples. The CDR3 reads CASSLLGSWYGYTF. The CDR3 coding sequence is TGTGCCAGCAGCTTATTGGGTTCATGGTATGGCTACACCTTC.